The rows below give T cell receptor beta chains drawn from one sample of a study of T cells after somatic rescue of genetic block. The data were produced by immunoSEQ multiplex PCR, yet TCRdb's version contains in-frame clones alone and is incomplete. Here the sample spans approximately 71,000 clones, 85% to 95% being singletons. The sample consisted of peripheral blood mononuclear cells (PBMCs). All receptors come from a man aged 40-49 years. CDR3s include the opening cysteine and the closing phenylalanine or tryptophan. The D gene is left open where the match is weak. Clone sizes are given selectively: once, few, many, or a class where the clone is expanded.

d_gene: TRBD2; v_gene: TRBV5-4; abundance: NA; j_gene: TRBJ2-2; CDR3nt: TGTGCCAGCAGCCAGGGACTAGCGGGAGGCCCGAACACCGGGGAGCTGTTTTTT; CDR3aa: CASSQGLAGGPNTGELFF
d_gene: NA; v_gene: TRBV5-6; abundance: NA; j_gene: TRBJ1-5; CDR3nt: TGTGCCAGCAGCTTTCTAAAGACAGGTAGTCAGCCCCAGCATTTT; CDR3aa: CASSFLKTGSQPQHF
d_gene: NA; v_gene: TRBV6-6; abundance: NA; j_gene: TRBJ2-2; CDR3nt: TGTGCCAGCAGTTACTCGAGGGAGAGCACCGGGGAGCTGTTTTTT; CDR3aa: CASSYSRESTGELFF
d_gene: TRBD2; v_gene: TRBV4-2; abundance: NA; j_gene: TRBJ2-3; CDR3nt: TGTGCCAGCAGCAGGACTAGCGGGGGGTCCTTCTTTAGCACAGATACGCAGTATTTT; CDR3aa: CASSRTSGGSFFSTDTQYF
d_gene: NA; v_gene: TRBV6-1; abundance: NA; j_gene: TRBJ1-2; CDR3nt: TGTGCCAGCAGGGGGGACAATGGGAACTATGGCTACACCTTC; CDR3aa: CASRGDNGNYGYTF
d_gene: NA; v_gene: TRBV27; abundance: NA; j_gene: TRBJ2-7; CDR3nt: TGTGCCAGCAGTTTATTTTCCGAGGCCCACGAGCAGTACTTC; CDR3aa: CASSLFSEAHEQYF
d_gene: NA; v_gene: TRBV14; abundance: NA; j_gene: TRBJ2-1; CDR3nt: TGTGCCAGCAGTAAACTAGGGGGTTACAATGAGCAGTTCTTC; CDR3aa: CASSKLGGYNEQFF
d_gene: NA; v_gene: TRBV4-1; abundance: NA; j_gene: TRBJ1-2; CDR3nt: TGCGCCAGCAGCCAAGTATCAGGGAGTAACTATGGCTACACCTTC; CDR3aa: CASSQVSGSNYGYTF
d_gene: TRBD1; v_gene: TRBV5-1; abundance: NA; j_gene: TRBJ1-1; CDR3nt: TGCGCCAGCAGCTCGACAGGGCCCAACACTGAAGCTTTCTTT; CDR3aa: CASSSTGPNTEAFF
d_gene: NA; v_gene: TRBV4-2; abundance: NA; j_gene: TRBJ2-3; CDR3nt: TGTGCCAGCAGCCAAGGGGCCTCAGGGGCGGGAGATACGCAGTATTTT; CDR3aa: CASSQGASGAGDTQYF
d_gene: TRBD2; v_gene: TRBV4-2; abundance: NA; j_gene: TRBJ2-2; CDR3nt: TGTGCCAGCAGCCAAGATCCCCAGCGGGGGGCCACCGGGGAGCTGTTTTTT; CDR3aa: CASSQDPQRGATGELFF
d_gene: NA; v_gene: TRBV28; abundance: once; j_gene: TRBJ2-7; CDR3nt: TGTGCCAGCAGACCCAACTCCTACGAGCAGTACTTC; CDR3aa: CASRPNSYEQYF
d_gene: TRBD2; v_gene: TRBV7-8; abundance: NA; j_gene: TRBJ2-5; CDR3nt: TGTGCCAGCAGCCCAGAGCGGGGACCCCTAAGGACCCAGTACTTC; CDR3aa: CASSPERGPLRTQYF
d_gene: TRBD1; v_gene: TRBV5-1; abundance: NA; j_gene: TRBJ1-2; CDR3nt: TGCGCCTGGACGAAACAGGGGTACTATGGCTACACCTTC; CDR3aa: CAWTKQGYYGYTF
d_gene: NA; v_gene: TRBV7-2; abundance: NA; j_gene: TRBJ1-1; CDR3nt: TGTGCCAGCAGCCCTAGGGCCGGCGGCACTGAAGCTTTCTTT; CDR3aa: CASSPRAGGTEAFF
d_gene: TRBD1; v_gene: TRBV29-1; abundance: few; j_gene: TRBJ1-2; CDR3nt: TGCAGCGTTGAAGACCTAGCGACAGGGGGGTTCGGCTATGGCTACACCTTC; CDR3aa: CSVEDLATGGFGYGYTF
d_gene: NA; v_gene: TRBV30; abundance: NA; j_gene: TRBJ1-2; CDR3nt: TGTGCCTGGAGTGTGAGGGTTGGGAATAGCGGCTACACCTTC; CDR3aa: CAWSVRVGNSGYTF
d_gene: NA; v_gene: TRBV15; abundance: NA; j_gene: TRBJ2-3; CDR3nt: TGTGCCACCAGCCCCCGGCCCGGGCACACAGATACGCAGTATTTT; CDR3aa: CATSPRPGHTDTQYF
d_gene: TRBD1; v_gene: TRBV18; abundance: NA; j_gene: TRBJ2-7; CDR3nt: TGTGCCAGCTCACCGGTGGACAGGGTGGGCGAGCAGTACTTC; CDR3aa: CASSPVDRVGEQYF
d_gene: TRBD2; v_gene: TRBV7-2; abundance: NA; j_gene: TRBJ2-1; CDR3nt: TGTGCCAGCAGCCTCCAGATGTTAGCGGGAGGCATCAATGAGCAGTTCTTC; CDR3aa: CASSLQMLAGGINEQFF
d_gene: NA; v_gene: TRBV19; abundance: NA; j_gene: TRBJ1-5; CDR3nt: TGTGCCAGTACCCAGGGCCTGGGGAATCAGCCCCAGCATTTT; CDR3aa: CASTQGLGNQPQHF
d_gene: TRBD1; v_gene: TRBV10-3; abundance: NA; j_gene: TRBJ1-5; CDR3nt: TGTGCCACCCGACCCGGGACAGGGCGCTCTGGGCCCCAGCATTTT; CDR3aa: CATRPGTGRSGPQHF
d_gene: NA; v_gene: TRBV5-1; abundance: NA; j_gene: TRBJ2-7; CDR3nt: TGCGCCAGCAGCTTGGTTCCGGGGTCCTACGAGCAGTACTTC; CDR3aa: CASSLVPGSYEQYF
d_gene: TRBD2; v_gene: TRBV15; abundance: NA; j_gene: TRBJ2-7; CDR3nt: TGTGCCACCGCTGAGCGGGATCGACCCTACGAGCAGTACTTC; CDR3aa: CATAERDRPYEQYF
d_gene: NA; v_gene: TRBV19; abundance: NA; j_gene: TRBJ2-2; CDR3nt: TGTGCCAGTAGTGCCACCCGCCGACAGCCCGGGGAGCTGTTTTTT; CDR3aa: CASSATRRQPGELFF
d_gene: NA; v_gene: TRBV21-1; abundance: NA; j_gene: TRBJ2-7; CDR3nt: TGTGCCAGCAGCACCGGGACTAGCTACGAGCAGTACTTC; CDR3aa: CASSTGTSYEQYF
d_gene: TRBD1; v_gene: TRBV10-2; abundance: NA; j_gene: TRBJ2-2; CDR3nt: TGCGCCAGCAGTACAGGGGGCGGGTCCGGGGAGCTGTTTTTT; CDR3aa: CASSTGGGSGELFF
d_gene: TRBD2; v_gene: TRBV5-5; abundance: once; j_gene: TRBJ2-7; CDR3nt: TGTGCCAGCAGCCTCGGACTAGTTCACGAGCAGTACTTC; CDR3aa: CASSLGLVHEQYF
d_gene: TRBD1; v_gene: TRBV11-2; abundance: once; j_gene: TRBJ2-7; CDR3nt: TGTGCCAGCAGCAACTCCGGGACAGGGGCTGAAGAGCAGTACTTC; CDR3aa: CASSNSGTGAEEQYF
d_gene: TRBD2; v_gene: TRBV19; abundance: NA; j_gene: TRBJ2-7; CDR3nt: TGTGCCAGTAGTATGACTAGCGGGGCCTACGAGCAGTACTTC; CDR3aa: CASSMTSGAYEQYF
d_gene: NA; v_gene: TRBV2; abundance: once; j_gene: TRBJ2-7; CDR3nt: TGTGCCTCACGATGGCAGGGGTCAAAGTACTTC; CDR3aa: CASRWQGSKYF
d_gene: TRBD2; v_gene: TRBV10-3; abundance: NA; j_gene: TRBJ2-7; CDR3nt: TGTGCCATCAGTGGTCTTAGCGGGGGCGAAGGAGAGCAGTACTTC; CDR3aa: CAISGLSGGEGEQYF
d_gene: TRBD1; v_gene: TRBV29-1; abundance: NA; j_gene: TRBJ2-7; CDR3nt: TGCAGCGCCGGGGACAGGGGCCGCGAGCAGTACTTC; CDR3aa: CSAGDRGREQYF
d_gene: NA; v_gene: TRBV14; abundance: once; j_gene: TRBJ2-7; CDR3nt: TGTGCCAGCAGCCAAGGGGACGGATCCTACGAGCAGTACTTC; CDR3aa: CASSQGDGSYEQYF
d_gene: NA; v_gene: TRBV10-3; abundance: NA; j_gene: TRBJ1-1; CDR3nt: TGTGCCATCATGGGCCAGATTAACACTGAAGCTTTCTTT; CDR3aa: CAIMGQINTEAFF
d_gene: TRBD2; v_gene: TRBV7-2; abundance: NA; j_gene: TRBJ2-7; CDR3nt: TGTGCCAGCAGCGTACTAGCGGGATCCTACGAGCAGTACTTC; CDR3aa: CASSVLAGSYEQYF
d_gene: TRBD2; v_gene: TRBV7-3; abundance: NA; j_gene: TRBJ2-3; CDR3nt: TGTGCCAGCAGCTTAATGGGACTAGCCGCAGATACGCAGTATTTT; CDR3aa: CASSLMGLAADTQYF
d_gene: NA; v_gene: TRBV6-1; abundance: NA; j_gene: TRBJ1-3; CDR3nt: TGTGCCAGCAGTGAGGTCCCCGGGCTACACGGAAACACCATATATTTT; CDR3aa: CASSEVPGLHGNTIYF
d_gene: NA; v_gene: TRBV11-1; abundance: NA; j_gene: TRBJ1-1; CDR3nt: TGTGCCAGCAGCTTACACATGAACACTGAAGCTTTCTTT; CDR3aa: CASSLHMNTEAFF
d_gene: TRBD2; v_gene: TRBV19; abundance: NA; j_gene: TRBJ2-1; CDR3nt: TGTGCCAGTGGTCCTGTTCGGACTAGCGGAAGTGAGCAGTTCTTC; CDR3aa: CASGPVRTSGSEQFF
d_gene: TRBD1; v_gene: TRBV6-1; abundance: NA; j_gene: TRBJ2-5; CDR3nt: TGTGCCAGCAGTGCCCGGGACAGACAAGAGACCCAGTACTTC; CDR3aa: CASSARDRQETQYF